The 32 T cell receptor beta chains reported below all come from one sample, sequenced in a study of T cells in Graves' hyperthyroidism and ophthalmopathy. Using RNA transcripts as the source, TCR beta CDR3 regions were amplified. Carried out on the TCR CDR3, a first-round RT-PCR used the HTBI primer set. Via MiXCR, TCRdb re-called the multiplex PCR reads, giving one row per CDR3 protein. The sample consists of about 350,000 distinct CDR3 sequences, roughly 18% of them appearing once. Sequences were obtained from blood. The receptors were gathered from a woman aged 40 to 55 with Graves' ophthalmopathy.

This clonotype was recorded at least ten times. The V gene is TRBV18, the J gene TRBJ2-7, with TRBD2 identical over 13 bases. The CDR3 length is 17 residues. The J segment lost 5 bases and the V segment lost 4 bases, leaving 11 bases of the junction unmatched. From germline, CDR1 is KGHSH and CDR2 LQKENI. The CDR3 sequence is CASSLLPLGTSGNEQYF. CDR3 DNA: TGTGCCAGCTCACTCCTCCCCCTAGGGACTAGCGGGAACGAGCAGTACTTC.

The table lists this clonotype with many counts. V and J are TRBV12-3 or TRBV12-4 and TRBJ2-4; the D gene is possibly TRBD2 (7 bases). The CDR3 is 14 residues long. Between the trimmed V and J ends, which lost 7 bases and 3 bases, there was a span of 13 bases. DNA of the CDR3: TGTGCCAGCAAAAGGGGGGGCTTCAAAAACATTCAGTACTTC. The encoded protein is CASKRGGFKNIQYF.

This clonotype was detected many times. The rearrangement links TRBV27 to TRBJ2-2; 13 nucleotides match TRBD2. V trimming: 2 bases; J trimming: 7 bases; junction bases outside the gene matches: 7. CDR3 length: 17 amino acids. From germline, CDR1 is MNHEY and CDR2 SMNVEV (reference sequence). The CDR3 nucleotides read TGTGCCAGCAGTTTAAGGACTAGCGGGAGAACGGGCGGGGAGCTGTTTTTT. Protein sequence: CASSLRTSGRTGGELFF.

Many counts were recorded for this clonotype. The gene calls are TRBV7-8 and TRBJ1-6; 7 bases agree with TRBD1. The CDR3 is 13 residues long. J was trimmed by 9 bases and V by 5 bases; bases with no gene match: 4. CDR1 and CDR2 (germline): SGHVS, FQNEAQ. The DNA for the CDR3 is TGTGCCAGCAGCCCAAGACAGGGTTCACCCCTCCACTTT. This encodes CASSPRQGSPLHF.

This clonotype was found a few times. The chain is built from TRBV2 and TRBJ1-5; TRBD1 might be the D (5 bases). This CDR3 contains 14 residues. Trimming cost V 4 bases and J 1 base, with 8 bases left between them. The germline V gene encodes CDR1 SNHLY and CDR2 FYNNEI. In DNA form, the CDR3 reads TGTGCCAGCAGTGGGGGCAGAAGCAATCAGCCCCAGCATTTT. Translation: CASSGGRSNQPQHF.

The chain is built from TRBV27 and TRBJ2-7; 9 bases are a match to TRBD1. V lost 3 bases, J lost 7 bases, and 13 bases stayed unmatched. Germline values: CDR1 MNHEY, CDR2 SMNVEV (reference sequence). The CDR3 contains 16 residues. The CDR3 DNA follows: TGTGCCAGCAGTTTGTTCCCACCGGGACAGGGAGGGGAGCAGTACTTC. Translating gives CASSLFPPGQGGEQYF.

This clonotype was recorded at least ten times. The CDR3 nucleotides read TGCAGTGCTAGACCCGGCACAGATACGCAGTATTTT. Amino acids: CSARPGTDTQYF. J is TRBJ2-3 and V is TRBV20-1; D call uncertain. Trimming shortened V by 2 bases and J by 1 base, and 4 bases separated the two germline ends. The CDR3 covers 12 residues. Germline V gives CDR1 DFQATT, CDR2 SNEGSKA (reference sequence).

This clonotype showed up many times. The chain couples TRBV7-2 to TRBJ1-2; D may be TRBD1 (6 bases). CDR1 SGHTA and CDR2 FQGNSA come from the germline V gene. V shed 5 bases and J shed 2 bases, with 15 bases lying between them. The CDR3 contains 15 residues. This CDR3 is CASSRGRDKNYGYTF. The CDR3 DNA is TGTGCCAGCAGCCGGGGGAGGGACAAGAACTATGGCTACACCTTC.

Ten or more counts support this clonotype. This chain links TRBV5-1 with TRBJ2-7, with unresolved D. The CDR3 consists of 14 residues. V was pared by 0 bases and J by 4 bases, with 11 bases between. CDR1 is SGHRS, CDR2 YFSETQ, per germline. The CDR3 DNA is TGCGCCAGCAGCTTGGAGGACGGTGCATACGAGCAGTACTTC. Residues: CASSLEDGAYEQYF.

This clonotype was counted at least ten times. The CDR3 is CASSSHWGTNTGELFF. The CDR3 DNA sequence: TGTGCCAGCAGCTCCCACTGGGGAACGAACACCGGGGAGCTGTTTTTT. The chain employs TRBV5-5 and TRBJ2-2; D unclear. The V gene lost 3 bases and the J gene lost 0 bases, with 12 bases spanning the gap. The V gene's germline CDR1 is SGHKS and CDR2 YYEKEE (reference sequence). The CDR3 is made up of 16 amino acids.

V gene TRBV27 combines with J gene TRBJ2-2; 8 positions match TRBD2. The germline gives CDR1 MNHEY, CDR2 SMNVEV (reference sequence). The CDR3 has 15 residues. V was pared by 3 bases and J by 7 bases, with 7 bases of the junction left unmatched. CDR3 amino acids: CASSFWREDSGELFF. CDR3 DNA sequence: TGTGCCAGCAGTTTCTGGCGGGAGGACAGCGGGGAGCTGTTTTTT.

This chain connects TRBV19 to TRBJ2-5; 8 bases are a match to TRBD1. This CDR3 comprises 15 residues. With 3 bases clipped from V and 2 bases from J, the junction kept 5 bases outside the gene matches. Germline CDR1 is LNHDA and CDR2 is SQIVND (reference sequence). CDR3 sequence (DNA): TGTGCCAGTAGTATGTGGACAGGGAATCAAGAGACCCAGTACTTC. The encoded protein is CASSMWTGNQETQYF.

This clonotype was recorded at least ten times. The chain has TRBV28 and TRBJ2-7; weak D call: TRBD1 (6 bases). Germline CDR1 is MDHEN and CDR2 is SYDVKM. CDR3 size: 16 residues. V lost 0 bases, J lost 2 bases, and 14 bases lay in between. CDR3 protein: CASSLWQGFATYEQYF. The CDR3 DNA reads TGTGCCAGCAGTTTATGGCAGGGGTTTGCCACCTACGAGCAGTACTTC.

This clonotype was recorded many times. This rearrangement joins TRBV11-1 to TRBJ1-1, with D possibly being TRBD1 (6 bases). The CDR3 extends over 11 amino acids. V lost 5 bases to trimming and J lost 11 bases, with 12 bases between them. The germline V gene has CDR1 SGHAT and CDR2 FQDESV (reference sequence). CDR3 region: CASSPGGRAFF. DNA of the CDR3: TGTGCCAGCAGCCCGGGGGGCAGGGCTTTCTTT.

The V and J genes are TRBV5-1 and TRBJ2-7; TRBD1 aligns across 8 bases. The CDR3 totals 16 residues. Germline CDR1 reads SGHRS; CDR2 reads YFSETQ. V lost 0 bases, J lost 5 bases, and 10 bases stayed unmatched. The CDR3 DNA follows: TGCGCCAGCAGCTTGGCCACAGGGGGGAGAGGTGACGAGCAGTACTTC. Residues: CASSLATGGRGDEQYF.

This clonotype was seen at least ten times. V gene TRBV12-3 or TRBV12-4 combines with J gene TRBJ1-1, with D unresolved. This CDR3 region has 11 residues. Trimming shortened V by 6 bases and J by 6 bases, and 8 bases separated the two germline ends. This CDR3 is CASRGGPEAFF. DNA for the CDR3: TGTGCCAGCAGGGGCGGGCCTGAAGCTTTCTTT.

This clonotype was found many times. The chain carries TRBV24-1 and TRBJ1-2; D is ambiguous. Germline V gene lookup returns CDR1 KGHDR and CDR2 SFDVKD. The CDR3 is made up of 13 amino acids. Trimming took off 2 bases at V and 4 bases at J, with 7 bases between the two ends. The DNA for the CDR3 is TGTGCCACCAGTGATTCAGGACTCTATGGCTACACCTTC. Encoded protein: CATSDSGLYGYTF.

This clonotype was counted at least ten times. V gene TRBV30 combines with J gene TRBJ2-7; D ambiguous. The CDR3 runs to 15 residues. The V gene's germline CDR1 is GTSNPN and CDR2 SVGIG (reference sequence). Trimming stripped 3 bases from V and 3 bases from J, with 18 bases between. CDR3 amino acids: CAWRLGNGPNYEQYF. The CDR3 DNA reads as TGTGCCTGGAGGTTGGGGAATGGACCCAACTACGAGCAGTACTTC.

This clonotype has at least ten counts. This chain links TRBV12-3 or TRBV12-4 with TRBJ1-6; 7 nucleotides align to TRBD1. Trimming at V came to 5 bases and at J to 7 bases, leaving 5 bases not matched to a gene. The CDR3 loop spans 14 amino acids. The CDR3 loop reads CASSPGTENSPLHF. DNA of the CDR3: TGTGCCAGCAGTCCCGGGACAGAAAATTCACCCCTCCACTTT.

This clonotype occurred many times. The chain joins TRBV12-3 or TRBV12-4 to TRBJ1-2, with 7 bases that match TRBD1. This CDR3 has 12 residues. V lost 7 bases and J lost 6; bases outside the gene matches: 5. The CDR3 region has the DNA TGTGCCAGCACCGGGACAGAAAATGGCTACACCTTC. Translating it yields CASTGTENGYTF.

The table lists this clonotype with many counts. The chain combines TRBV11-2 with TRBJ2-5; 7 bases line up with TRBD2. After removal of 5 bases from V and 5 bases from J, the junction contained 14 bases not matched to a gene. The CDR3 sequence is 16 residues long. Germline-derived CDR1 and CDR2 are SGHAT and FQNNGV. The CDR3 loop reads CASSQSGGLGGETQYF. The CDR3 DNA is TGTGCCAGCAGCCAAAGTGGAGGGTTGGGGGGGGAGACCCAGTACTTC.

The J gene is TRBJ1-4, the V gene TRBV6-5; tentative D call: TRBD1 (5 bases). CDR1 MNHEY and CDR2 SVGAGI come from the germline V gene. V was shortened by 0 bases and J by 8 bases, with 13 bases between the two germline ends. This CDR3 comprises 15 residues. Here the CDR3 DNA reads TGTGCCAGCAGTTACTCGACTGGGGGAATCGAAAAACTGTTTTTT. Amino acid sequence: CASSYSTGGIEKLFF.

In this sample, this clonotype turned up many times. One end of the junction fails to match germline, which may point to a read error. J is TRBJ1-5 and V is TRBV6-1; D remains unclear. CDR3 length: 15 residues. Germline loops: CDR1 MNHNS, CDR2 SASEGT. CDR3 nucleotide sequence: TGTGCCAGCTCAACCTCCGGGTTATCTAATCAGCCCCCGCATTTT. This codes for CASSTSGLSNQPPHF.

This clonotype came up many times. This chain joins TRBV7-8 and TRBJ2-2; D unresolved. Germline V gene lookup returns CDR1 SGHVS and CDR2 FQNEAQ. V was shortened by 1 base and J by 2 bases, with 11 bases between the two germline ends. There are 16 residues in the CDR3. The CDR3 DNA follows: TGTGCCAGCAGCTTAGAATTCAGGCCTAACACCGGGGAGCTGTTTTTT. Translated: CASSLEFRPNTGELFF.

This clonotype came up many times. CDR3 DNA sequence: TGTGCCAGCAGCGTACGGACAGCGAACACTGAAGCTTTCTTT. Translation gives CASSVRTANTEAFF. The V gene is TRBV3-1, the J gene TRBJ1-1; TRBD1 is a possible D gene (6 bases). Deletions cut 5 bases from V and 1 base from J, with 11 bases between. CDR3 length: 14 amino acids. Germline CDR1 reads LGHDT; CDR2 reads YNNKEL (reference sequence).

This clonotype was observed many times. A single base separates this from a much larger clone, so it may be a read error. The gene calls are TRBV28 and TRBJ2-5; 7 nucleotides align to TRBD2. This CDR3 contains 14 residues. J gave up 5 bases and V 1 base, and 4 bases lay outside the gene matches. CDR1 MDHEN and CDR2 SYDVKM come from the germline V gene. This CDR3 is CASSLYGGGETQYF. The CDR3, as DNA: TGTGCCAGCAGTTTATATGGGGGGGGGGAGACCCAGTACTTC.

This clonotype has ten or more counts. The J gene is TRBJ1-5, the V gene TRBV6-1; D uncertain. CDR3 size: 13 residues. CDR1 is MNHNS, CDR2 SASEGT, per germline. The V end was cut by 5 bases, the J end by 4 bases, with 9 bases between. Written as DNA, the CDR3 is TGTGCCAGCAGTCACAGAGAAAATCAGCCCCAGCATTTT. Translation: CASSHRENQPQHF.

There are many counts of this clonotype. The chain employs TRBV30 and TRBJ1-1; D is unclear. The CDR3 has 12 amino acids. Trimming left V 0 bases short and J 4 bases short, with 6 bases between. CDR1 is GTSNPN and CDR2 is SVGIG in the germline V gene (reference sequence). CDR3 in amino acids: CAWSVTLTEAFF. CDR3 bases: TGTGCCTGGAGTGTTACCCTCACTGAAGCTTTCTTT.

This clonotype was detected ten times or more. The chain has TRBV19 and TRBJ1-1; possible D gene TRBD1, 6 bases. The CDR3 has 15 amino acids. Trimming took 5 bases from V and 0 from J, leaving 13 bases between them. The V gene's germline CDR1 is LNHDA and CDR2 SQIVND (reference sequence). The CDR3 loop is CASSYSGQLNTEAFF. Here the CDR3 DNA reads TGTGCCAGTAGTTATTCTGGACAGCTGAACACTGAAGCTTTCTTT.

This clonotype was detected many times. The chain carries TRBV20-1 and TRBJ1-5; 7 bases fit TRBD1. In germline, CDR1 is DFQATT, CDR2 SNEGSKA (reference sequence). V lost 6 bases and J lost 7; bases outside the gene matches: 12. This CDR3 region has 14 residues. The CDR3 nucleotides read TGCAGTGCCCACGCTGACAGGGCAGGACAGCCCCAGCATTTT. Translated: CSAHADRAGQPQHF.

This clonotype was seen ten or more times. The chain is built from TRBV12-3 or TRBV12-4 and TRBJ2-5; possibly TRBD1 for D (6 bases). V was cut by 0 bases and J by 4 bases, with 9 bases left in between. This CDR3 contains 14 residues. CDR3 DNA sequence: TGTGCCAGCAGTTTAGCGCTCAGGGGAGAGACCCAGTACTTC. It specifies CASSLALRGETQYF.

This clonotype was counted many times. The rearrangement uses TRBV19 and TRBJ2-4; 8 nucleotides align to TRBD2. The CDR3 has 15 residues. Trimming took 5 bases from V and 3 from J; bases not matched to a gene: 6. Germline CDR1 reads LNHDA; CDR2 reads SQIVND (reference sequence). CDR3 in DNA: TGTGCCAGTAGTCCTAGCGGGTTAAACAAAAACATTCAGTACTTC. Encoded protein: CASSPSGLNKNIQYF.